What follows are 29 T cell receptor beta chains derived from one specimen sequenced in a study of cytomegalovirus exposure and HLA in healthy donors (TCRdb year 2017). The library was made by the immunoSEQ multiplex PCR assay. For the multiplex PCR, a mixture combining 60 forward primers for TCR Vbeta segments and 13 reverse primers for TCR Jbeta segments was used. In TCRdb, the immuneACCESS table is reduced to in-frame sequences with V and J assigned. These tables do not hold every clone; where another copy was compared, an unresolved V gene accounts for under half, and the others remain unexplained. Within this sample are about 140,000 clones, with roughly 75% of them counted one time only. The ten largest clones capture 3.3% of the sample. The sequenced sample was PBMCs. The source of these receptors is a man between 35 and 55 years old in good health and CMV-seronegative.

About this clone: The junction and the germline gene differ at one end; a read error may be behind it. V usage is TRBV15 and J usage is TRBJ2-7, with a possible D match to TRBD1 (5 bases). CDR1 and CDR2 from the germline V gene are LNHNV and YYDKDF (reference sequence). This CDR3 contains 13 residues. The DNA for the CDR3 is TGTGCCACCAGCAGAGATACCGTGGCAGGGCGCTCATTC. Protein product: CATSRDTVAGRSF.

The chain has TRBV6-6 and TRBJ2-7; D is undetermined. Germline V gene sequence: CDR1 MNHNY, CDR2 SVGAGI (reference sequence). Trimming stripped 2 bases from V and 0 bases from J, with 11 bases between. The CDR3 covers 15 residues. The CDR3 DNA follows: TGTGCCAGCAGTTACCGGAGCGAACGCTCCTACGAGCAGTACTTC. It yields the protein CASSYRSERSYEQYF.

The chain carries TRBV19 and TRBJ2-5; 8 positions match TRBD1. J was trimmed by 5 bases and V by 2 bases; bases with no gene match: 7. The germline CDR1 and CDR2 sequences are LNHDA and SQIVND (reference sequence). The CDR3 has 15 amino acids. The chain's CDR3 is CASSIRTGQRETQYF. The CDR3 nucleotides are TGTGCCAGTAGTATAAGGACAGGGCAAAGGGAGACCCAGTACTTC.

The chain carries TRBV9 and TRBJ2-5, with 10 bases lining up with TRBD2. The CDR3 has 17 amino acids. With 0 bases clipped from V and 4 bases from J, the junction kept 9 bases outside the gene matches. Germline V gene data show CDR1 as SGDLS and CDR2 as YYNGEE. The DNA of the CDR3 is TGTGCCAGCAGCGTAGGGCTTAGCGGGGGGCCGGGAGAGACCCAGTACTTC. The encoded protein is CASSVGLSGGPGETQYF.

This sequence joins TRBV28 and TRBJ2-1; no clear D. Germline CDR1 and CDR2: MDHEN and SYDVKM. CDR3 size: 13 residues. Between the trimmed V and J ends, which lost 6 bases and 4 bases, there was a span of 10 bases. CDR3 residues: CASSPRQYNEQFF. CDR3 nucleotides: TGTGCCAGCAGCCCCCGACAATACAATGAGCAGTTCTTC.

The chain has TRBV29-1 and TRBJ1-4; D might be TRBD1 (5 bases). CDR1 and CDR2 (germline): SQVTM, ANQGSEA. This CDR3 comprises 13 residues. V was pared by 5 bases and J by 8 bases, with 15 bases between. The CDR3 here is CSVWGDSREKLFF. In nucleotides, the CDR3 is TGCAGCGTTTGGGGGGACTCAAGGGAAAAACTGTTTTTT.

The chain joins TRBV19 to TRBJ1-1; D ambiguous. CDR3 size: 17 residues. Trimming cost V 3 bases and J 0 bases, with 17 bases left between them. Germline values: CDR1 LNHDA, CDR2 SQIVND (reference sequence). DNA of the CDR3: TGTGCCAGTAGTATGGGCGGAGGCAGGAGCGTGAACACTGAAGCTTTCTTT. Translation gives CASSMGGGRSVNTEAFF.

As concerns this clone: The germline gene is not matched at one end of the junction; a read error may be the cause. At the DNA level, this CDR3 is encoded by other sequences in the same sample as well. The rearrangement joins TRBV25-1 to TRBJ2-3; perhaps TRBD2 as D (6 bases). Germline loops: CDR1 MGHDK, CDR2 SYGVNS. This CDR3 spans 15 amino acids. The CDR3 loop is CASSELRGRGDTQYF. CDR3 in DNA: TGTGCCAGCAGCGAATTGCGGGGCCGTGGAGATACGCAGTATTTT.

The rearrangement joins TRBV9 to TRBJ1-1; 10 nucleotides align to TRBD1. The germline gives CDR1 SGDLS, CDR2 YYNGEE. This CDR3 is 16 amino acids long. The V and J ends lost 3 bases and 5 bases, in that order; junction bases with no gene match: 10. In nucleotides, the CDR3 is TGTGCCAGCAGCGAGAGACAGGGGGCCGGGTGGACTGAAGCTTTCTTT. It codes for CASSERQGAGWTEAFF.

Here the CDR3 DNA reads TGTGCCAGCAGCTTGTACTACGACTACGAGCAGTACTTC. Protein sequence: CASSLYYDYEQYF. The J gene is TRBJ2-7, the V gene TRBV5-4; D unresolved. The V and J ends lost 1 base and 3 bases respectively, with 8 bases between them. Per the germline V gene, CDR1 is SGHNT and CDR2 is YYREEE (reference sequence). The length of the CDR3 is 13 residues. The full variable domain, its missing parts supplied by reference TRBV5-4 and TRBJ2-7, is ETGVTQSPTHLIKTRGQQVTLRCSSQSGHNTVSWYQQALGQGPQFIFQYYREEENGRGNFPPRFSGLQFPNYSSELNVNALELDDSALYLCASSLYYDYEQYFGPGTRLTVT.

The gene calls are TRBV19 and TRBJ2-7; possible D gene TRBD2, 5 bases. Trimming left V 5 bases short and J 1 base short, with 12 bases between. The CDR3 runs 14 residues. Germline lookup yields CDR1 LNHDA and CDR2 SQIVND (reference sequence). CDR3 nucleotides: TGTGCCAGTAGTTCCAGGACTCTATCCTACGAGCAGTACTTC. This encodes CASSSRTLSYEQYF. Full variable domain (rest looked up from reference TRBV19 and TRBJ2-7): DGGITQSPKYLFRKEGQNVTLSCEQNLNHDAMYWYRQDPGQGLRLIYYSQIVNDFQKGDIAEGYSVSREKKESFPLTVTSAQKNPTAFYLCASSSRTLSYEQYFGPGTRLTVT.

The genes are TRBV2 and TRBJ1-5; 7 positions agree with TRBD1. The CDR3 sequence is 16 residues long. Unmatched junction bases numbered 9, after V lost 6 bases and J lost 1 base. The germline CDR1 and CDR2 sequences are SNHLY and FYNNEI. The CDR3 sequence is CASRVRGVGSNQPQHF. The DNA of the CDR3 is TGTGCCAGCAGGGTCAGGGGGGTGGGAAGCAATCAGCCCCAGCATTTT.

The chain carries TRBV28 and TRBJ2-3, with D possibly matching TRBD1 (6 bases). From germline, CDR1 is MDHEN and CDR2 SYDVKM. CDR3 length equals 17 residues. V lost 3 bases, J lost 0 bases, and 16 bases lay in between. CDR3 sequence: CASSFPRQVTSTDTQYF. CDR3 nucleotide sequence: TGTGCCAGCAGTTTCCCTCGACAGGTGACTAGCACAGATACGCAGTATTTT.

The gene calls are TRBV11-2 and TRBJ1-4, with 12 bases lining up with TRBD1. Germline V CDR1 and CDR2: SGHAT, FQNNGV. The CDR3 totals 16 residues. Trimming removed 5 bases from V and 6 bases from J; junction bases left unmatched: 7. The CDR3 DNA is TGTGCCAGCAGCCACAGGGACAGGGGGCCGCATGAAAAACTGTTTTTT. Translation: CASSHRDRGPHEKLFF.

This clone was detected only a few times. The chain has TRBV10-3 and TRBJ2-1, with 8 bases matching TRBD2. The length of the CDR3 is 18 residues. J was trimmed by 0 bases and V by 7 bases; bases with no gene match: 14. Per germline, CDR1 ENHRY and CDR2 SYGVKD. The DNA for the CDR3 is TGTGCCATCAAGCGGCAGGAAGCGGGGGTACTCTCCTACAATGAGCAGTTCTTC. Translating gives CAIKRQEAGVLSYNEQFF.

V gene TRBV7-2 combines with J gene TRBJ2-6, with D perhaps matching TRBD1 (6 bases). With 3 bases removed from V and 0 bases from J, the gap between germline ends came to 12 bases. Germline V gene sequence: CDR1 SGHTA, CDR2 FQGNSA. The CDR3 covers 17 residues. CDR3 in DNA: TGTGCCAGCAGCTTGTCAGGGGTCCCCTCTGGGGCCAACGTCCTGACTTTC. This gives the protein CASSLSGVPSGANVLTF.

This clone was recorded only once. This chain connects TRBV6-1 to TRBJ2-3; 9 bases are a match to TRBD1. V gave up 4 bases and J gave up 1 base; unmatched junction bases: 6. From germline, CDR1 is MNHNS and CDR2 SASEGT. This CDR3 has 16 residues. CDR3 nucleotides: TGTGCCAGCAGTGCCTACAGGGGGCCTGGCACAGATACGCAGTATTTT. Amino acids: CASSAYRGPGTDTQYF.

This clone was seen only a few times. V and J are TRBV7-9 and TRBJ1-4, with D perhaps TRBD1 (5 bases). The CDR3 totals 13 residues. Germline loops: CDR1 SEHNR, CDR2 FQNEAQ (reference sequence). Trimming cost V 6 bases and J 8 bases, with 13 bases left between them. The CDR3 DNA is TGTGCCAGCAGATCGGTCGGGGGGGAAAAACTGTTTTTT. Translating it yields CASRSVGGEKLFF.

This clone appeared a single time. This chain links TRBV4-1 with TRBJ2-3, with D possibly TRBD2 on 7 matching bases. Germline V gene sequence: CDR1 MGHRA, CDR2 YSYEKL. The CDR3 is 18 amino acids. Trimming shortened V by 0 bases and J by 3 bases, and 19 bases separated the two germline ends. CDR3 DNA: TGCGCCAGCAGCCAAGAGGCCCTTGGGGGGGGCCGTACAGATACGCAGTATTTT. Protein sequence: CASSQEALGGGRTDTQYF.

The V gene is TRBV4-1, the J gene TRBJ2-2; possible D gene TRBD1, 6 bases. Germline lookup yields CDR1 MGHRA and CDR2 YSYEKL. The germline V and J ends were trimmed by 4 bases and 9 bases, with 18 bases remaining between them. The CDR3 runs 15 residues. The CDR3 region is CASSRPDKQGWELFF. The CDR3 nucleotides read TGCGCCAGCAGCCGACCTGACAAACAGGGCTGGGAGCTGTTTTTT.

This rearrangement joins TRBV7-2 to TRBJ2-1; 8 nucleotides align to TRBD1. This CDR3 has 14 amino acids. CDR1 SGHTA and CDR2 FQGNSA come from the germline V gene. The V gene end was trimmed by 3 bases and the J gene end by 7 bases; junction bases not matched to a gene: 5. The CDR3 region is CASSFTGGVNEQFF. CDR3 in DNA: TGTGCCAGCAGCTTCACAGGGGGTGTTAATGAGCAGTTCTTC.

The CDR3: CARSLSTGAKETQYF. The CDR3 region has the DNA TGTGCCAGAAGCTTGTCGACAGGAGCAAAAGAGACCCAGTACTTC. The rearrangement links TRBV5-3 to TRBJ2-5, with D maybe TRBD1 (6 bases). TRBV5-3 is flagged as an ORF with uncertain function. The CDR3 length is 15 residues. Trimming shortened V by 1 base and J by 3 bases, and 13 bases separated the two germline ends.

The rearrangement uses TRBV27 and TRBJ2-7, with D possibly matching TRBD1 (6 bases). With 4 bases removed from V and 0 bases from J, the gap between germline ends came to 16 bases. The CDR3 contains 16 residues. CDR1 and CDR2 from the germline V gene are MNHEY and SMNVEV (reference sequence). The CDR3 coding sequence is TGTGCCAGCAGTTCCCCCGACAGGCTAAGCTCCTACGAGCAGTACTTC. It codes for CASSSPDRLSSYEQYF.

The chain uses TRBV11-2 and TRBJ1-4; D not certain. The V end was cut by 4 bases, the J end by 3 bases, with 21 bases between. This CDR3 region has 18 residues. Germline V gene sequence: CDR1 SGHAT, CDR2 FQNNGV. In DNA form, the CDR3 reads TGTGCCAGCAGCTCTGATTGGCGCGTCGACACCTCTAATGAAAAACTGTTTTTT. Translation gives CASSSDWRVDTSNEKLFF.

The rearrangement uses TRBV5-4 and TRBJ1-1; D is unresolved. CDR3 length: 15 residues. Germline V gives CDR1 SGHNT, CDR2 YYREEE (reference sequence). Trimming left V 2 bases short and J 4 bases short, with 15 bases between. The CDR3 loop reads CASSFGGWGGTEAFF. The CDR3 nucleotides are TGTGCCAGCAGCTTCGGTGGATGGGGAGGCACTGAAGCTTTCTTT.

This chain joins TRBV10-3 and TRBJ1-2; D might be TRBD1 (5 bases). Germline V gene sequence: CDR1 ENHRY, CDR2 SYGVKD. This CDR3 region has 12 residues. The V end was cut by 8 bases, the J end by 2 bases, with 9 bases between. The chain's CDR3 is CAISGENYGYTF. The CDR3 DNA sequence: TGTGCCATCTCGGGGGAGAACTATGGCTACACCTTC.

The V call is TRBV7-2, the J call TRBJ2-3; the match to TRBD2 covers 13 bases. Germline V gives CDR1 SGHTA, CDR2 FQGNSA. This CDR3 has 14 residues. The junction had 2 bases not matched to a gene; V was cut back by 5 bases and J by 6 bases. The chain's CDR3 is CASSKGLAGDTQYF. The DNA of the CDR3 is TGTGCCAGCAGCAAGGGACTAGCGGGGGATACGCAGTATTTT.

The sample holds one count of this clone. An end of the junction does not agree with germline; a read error may underlie this. V gene TRBV5-6 combines with J gene TRBJ2-3, with 8 bases aligning to TRBD1. Per germline, CDR1 SGHDT and CDR2 YYEEEE. The CDR3 covers 14 residues. CDR3 loop: CAISSQGATDTQYF. The DNA of the CDR3 is TGTGCCATCAGCTCCCAGGGGGCCACAGATACGCAGTATTTT.

The V and J genes are TRBV4-2 and TRBJ2-4; D possibly corresponds to TRBD2 (6 bases). CDR3 length equals 14 residues. Deletions cut 1 base from V and 8 bases from J, with 12 bases between. CDR1 is LGHNA, CDR2 YNFKEQ, per germline. CDR3 sequence reads: CASSQGSGGYIQYF. The CDR3 nucleotides read TGTGCCAGCAGCCAAGGATCCGGGGGATACATTCAGTACTTC.